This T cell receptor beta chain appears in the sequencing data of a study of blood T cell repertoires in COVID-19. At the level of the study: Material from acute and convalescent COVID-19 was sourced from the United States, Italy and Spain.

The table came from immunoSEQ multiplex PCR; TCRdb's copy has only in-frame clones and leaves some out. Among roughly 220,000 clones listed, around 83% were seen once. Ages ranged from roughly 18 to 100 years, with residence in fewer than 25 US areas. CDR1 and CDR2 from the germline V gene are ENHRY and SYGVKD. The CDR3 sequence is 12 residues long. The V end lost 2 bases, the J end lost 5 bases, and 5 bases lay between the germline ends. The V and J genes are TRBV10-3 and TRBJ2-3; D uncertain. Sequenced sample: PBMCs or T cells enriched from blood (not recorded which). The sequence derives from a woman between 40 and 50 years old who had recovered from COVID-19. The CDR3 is CAISEGGDTQYF. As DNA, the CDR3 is TGTGCCATCAGTGAGGGCGGAGATACGCAGTATTTT.